The 30 T cell receptor beta chains in this list originate from one sample, sequenced in a study of T cells in Graves' hyperthyroidism and ophthalmopathy. From RNA transcripts, TCR beta CDR3 regions were amplified. HTBI primers were used for first-round RT-PCR of the TCR CDR3. In TCRdb, the multiplex PCR reads were re-called with MiXCR into one record per CDR3 protein. The table has roughly 600,000 distinct CDR3 sequences, roughly 15% seen once. Sequencing input: blood. These receptors all stem from a woman in her fifties or sixties with Graves' ophthalmopathy.

This clonotype appeared many times. V gene TRBV3-1 combines with J gene TRBJ2-7, with no clear D. The CDR3 is 11 residues long. Germline values: CDR1 LGHDT, CDR2 YNNKEL (reference sequence). Trimming stripped 1 base from V and 5 bases from J, with 3 bases between. The CDR3, as DNA: TGTGCCAGCAGCCAAGTAAACGAGCAGTACTTC. Translating gives CASSQVNEQYF.

This clonotype was detected many times. This CDR3 is CASSLEGGRGTQYF. The CDR3 DNA sequence: TGTGCCAGCAGCTTGGAAGGGGGCCGGGGGACCCAGTACTTC. The chain links TRBV7-2 to TRBJ2-5, with 7 bases fitting TRBD1. This CDR3 region has 14 residues. The V gene's germline CDR1 is SGHTA and CDR2 FQGNSA. The V gene end was trimmed by 3 bases and the J gene end by 7 bases; junction bases not matched to a gene: 8.

This clonotype was recorded at least ten times. The chain employs TRBV27 and TRBJ2-3; D uncertain. The CDR3 contains 12 residues. Germline lookup yields CDR1 MNHEY and CDR2 SMNVEV (reference sequence). V was shortened by 5 bases and J by 4 bases, with 7 bases between the two germline ends. CDR3 nucleotides: TGTGCCAGCAGTGACACACCAGATACGCAGTATTTT. It translates to CASSDTPDTQYF.

The V and J genes are TRBV5-4 and TRBJ1-2; D gene unclear. CDR3 length: 14 amino acids. Germline assignment: CDR1 SGHNT and CDR2 YYREEE (reference sequence). Trimming left V 7 bases short and J 6 bases short, with 19 bases between. The CDR3 spells CASGHTNFEHGYTF. CDR3 in DNA: TGTGCCAGCGGCCACACAAATTTCGAGCATGGCTACACCTTC.

There are many counts of this clonotype. The chain links TRBV6-2 or TRBV6-3 to TRBJ2-5; 7 bases align to TRBD1. This CDR3 region has 16 residues. J was trimmed by 0 bases and V by 0 bases; bases with no gene match: 4. From germline, CDR1 is MNHEY and CDR2 SVGEGT. For the CDR3, the DNA is TGTGCCAGCAGTTACTCGGACAGGAACTACCAAGAGACCCAGTACTTC. Translation: CASSYSDRNYQETQYF.

The chain employs TRBV5-6 and TRBJ2-7, with D maybe TRBD2 (5 bases). Germline V gene sequence: CDR1 SGHDT, CDR2 YYEEEE. The V end lost 8 bases, the J end lost 6 bases, and 21 bases lay between the germline ends. The CDR3 sequence is 14 residues long. DNA of the CDR3: TGTGCCAGTCAGAGGGAACGGGGAACGGGCGAGCAGTACTTC. Protein: CASQRERGTGEQYF.

This clonotype was seen repeatedly, ten times or more. The rearrangement joins TRBV7-8 to TRBJ1-2; TRBD1 is a possible D gene (5 bases). CDR1 SGHVS and CDR2 FQNEAQ come from the germline V gene. V lost 2 bases, J lost 3 bases, and 19 bases lay in between. The CDR3 covers 17 residues. The CDR3 reads CASSLWISGREDYGYTF. The CDR3 DNA reads as TGTGCCAGCAGCTTATGGATAAGTGGCAGGGAAGACTATGGCTACACCTTC.

V usage is TRBV19 and J usage is TRBJ1-2; a weak D match, TRBD1 (6 bases). The germline V and J ends were trimmed by 3 bases and 2 bases, with 13 bases remaining between them. The V gene's germline CDR1 is LNHDA and CDR2 SQIVND (reference sequence). CDR3 length equals 15 residues. CDR3 protein: CASSMGAGGNYGYTF. For the CDR3, the DNA is TGTGCCAGTAGTATGGGGGCAGGTGGGAACTATGGCTACACCTTC.

This clonotype came up a few times. The chain recombines TRBV27 with TRBJ2-6; weak D call: TRBD1 (6 bases). V gave up 9 bases and J gave up 2 bases, with 20 bases separating them. Germline V CDR1 and CDR2: MNHEY, SMNVEV (reference sequence). The CDR3 length is 17 residues. This chain's CDR3 is CARRDTAFRAGANVLTF. CDR3 DNA sequence: TGTGCCAGGAGGGACACAGCTTTTCGGGCTGGGGCCAACGTCCTGACTTTC.

This clonotype was seen more than once but under ten times. The chain is built from TRBV7-9 and TRBJ2-2, with 13 bases that match TRBD2. CDR3 length equals 20 residues. Looked up from germline, CDR1 is SEHNR and CDR2 is FQNEAQ (reference sequence). Germline trimming cut 5 bases from V and 0 bases from J; bases unmatched to any gene: 12. CDR3 sequence (DNA): TGTGCCAGCAGCATCAGGACTAGCGGGGGATTTTTCGCGAACACCGGGGAGCTGTTTTTT. Encoded protein: CASSIRTSGGFFANTGELFF.

V is TRBV2 and J is TRBJ2-2; 7 bases line up with TRBD1. The length of the CDR3 is 15 residues. With 6 bases clipped from V and 2 bases from J, the junction kept 6 bases outside the gene matches. CDR1 and CDR2 from the germline V gene are SNHLY and FYNNEI. The CDR3 sequence: CASRQDRANTGELFF. The CDR3, as DNA: TGTGCCAGCAGACAAGACAGGGCAAACACCGGGGAGCTGTTTTTT.

CDR3 bases: TGTGCCAGCAGCCAGGGACAGGGTAGGACCGGGGAGCTGTTTTTT. Its protein product is CASSQGQGRTGELFF. The chain joins TRBV4-2 to TRBJ2-2; 9 bases align to TRBD1. This CDR3 has 15 amino acids. Trimming removed 3 bases from V and 5 bases from J; junction bases left unmatched: 4. Germline V CDR1 and CDR2: LGHNA, YNFKEQ.

This clonotype was seen a handful of times. The chain couples TRBV28 to TRBJ2-1; the D gene could be TRBD1 or TRBD2 (5 bases each). The V gene lost 4 bases and the J gene lost 0 bases, with 16 bases spanning the gap. The CDR3 runs 17 residues. The germline V gene has CDR1 MDHEN and CDR2 SYDVKM. CDR3 sequence: CASSSGWGKSSYNEQFF. CDR3 bases: TGTGCCAGCAGTTCCGGCTGGGGGAAGAGCTCCTACAATGAGCAGTTCTTC.

This clonotype was counted many times. The chain links TRBV30 to TRBJ2-2, with D possibly being TRBD2 (5 bases). CDR1 is GTSNPN and CDR2 is SVGIG in the germline V gene (reference sequence). The CDR3 runs 15 residues. V was shortened by 0 bases and J by 6 bases, with 14 bases between the two germline ends. CDR3 sequence reads: CAWSVLGDLAGELFF. CDR3 DNA: TGTGCCTGGAGTGTACTCGGGGATTTAGCCGGGGAGCTGTTTTTT.

There are many counts of this clonotype. The genes are TRBV29-1 and TRBJ2-3; D is perhaps TRBD1 (5 bases). V was trimmed by 7 bases and J by 2 bases, leaving 13 bases between them. Germline V gene sequence: CDR1 SQVTM, CDR2 ANQGSEA. The CDR3 loop spans 13 amino acids. CDR3 DNA sequence: TGCAGCGCCAGGGATCCATACACAGATACGCAGTATTTT. The encoded protein is CSARDPYTDTQYF.

This clonotype was found many times. The genes are TRBV6-5 and TRBJ2-1; D is possibly TRBD2 (7 bases). Germline loops: CDR1 MNHEY, CDR2 SVGAGI. V shed 2 bases and J shed 8 bases, with 16 bases lying between them. The CDR3 sequence is 15 residues long. In DNA, the CDR3 is TGTGCCAGCAGTTACGGGGGGGCCGGCGAGCATGAGCAGTTCTTC. Translated: CASSYGGAGEHEQFF.

The V gene is TRBV7-2, the J gene TRBJ2-7; a weak D match, TRBD2 (5 bases). The CDR3 length is 15 residues. The germline V gene has CDR1 SGHTA and CDR2 FQGNSA. V lost 2 bases to trimming and J lost 0 bases, with 11 bases between them. The CDR3 reads CASSLRGKSSYEQYF. Here the CDR3 DNA reads TGTGCCAGCAGCTTACGGGGAAAGAGCTCCTACGAGCAGTACTTC.

A few counts support this clonotype. The chain combines TRBV10-3 with TRBJ2-5; TRBD2 matches at 8 bases. V trimming: 10 bases; J trimming: 5 bases; junction bases outside the gene matches: 9. The CDR3 has 13 amino acids. The germline V gene encodes CDR1 ENHRY and CDR2 SYGVKD. CDR3 in DNA: TGTGCCACAGAAGCGGGAGTCCTCGAGACCCAGTACTTC. Translating it yields CATEAGVLETQYF.

This clonotype has at least ten counts. The genes are TRBV14 and TRBJ1-2; D possibly corresponds to TRBD1 (6 bases). V shed 4 bases and J shed 7 bases, with 19 bases lying between them. The CDR3 contains 15 residues. Per germline, CDR1 SGHDN and CDR2 FVKESK. CDR3 DNA sequence: TGTGCCAGCAGCCCCCGGATAAAGGGGGACGGTGGCTACACCTTC. Translated, it gives CASSPRIKGDGGYTF.

As regards this clonotype: This may be a read error, as it is one base from a much larger clone. This chain joins TRBV30 and TRBJ1-1; D unclear. Germline assignment: CDR1 GTSNPN and CDR2 SVGIG (reference sequence). The CDR3 has 12 residues. V dropped 3 bases and J dropped 4 bases, with 9 bases sitting between them. The CDR3 reads CAWRQMSTEAFF. The DNA for the CDR3 is TGTGCCTGGAGGCAGATGAGCACTGAAGCTTTCTTT.

This clonotype has ten or more counts. The chain links TRBV7-9 to TRBJ1-2; no clear D. In germline, CDR1 is SEHNR, CDR2 FQNEAQ (reference sequence). Trimming pared 7 bases from V and 4 bases from J, leaving 16 bases between. This CDR3 is 14 amino acids long. The CDR3 DNA reads TGTGCCAGCACCACCCTCTGGGATGGCTATGGCTACACCTTC. Its protein is CASTTLWDGYGYTF.

This clonotype has a count of ten or more. The chain is built from TRBV5-1 and TRBJ2-1; 10 positions match TRBD1. The CDR3 sequence is 13 residues long. Germline V lookup: CDR1 SGHRS, CDR2 YFSETQ. Unmatched junction bases numbered 0, after V lost 3 bases and J lost 6 bases. The CDR3 DNA reads TGCGCCAGCAGCTGGACAGGGGGCAATGAGCAGTTCTTC. Protein: CASSWTGGNEQFF. Full variable domain (remainder filled in from reference TRBV5-1 and TRBJ2-1): KAGVTQTPRYLIKTRGQQVTLSCSPISGHRSVSWYQQTPGQGLQFLFEYFSETQRNKGNFPGRFSGRQFSNSRSEMNVSTLELGDSALYLCASSWTGGNEQFFGPGTRLTVL.

This clonotype was observed a handful of times. A read error is possible here, since a much larger clone lies one base away. The V and J genes are TRBV27 and TRBJ2-3; TRBD2 is a possible D gene (6 bases). The germline CDR1 and CDR2 sequences are MNHEY and SMNVEV (reference sequence). The CDR3 runs 16 residues. Deletions cut 5 bases from V and 2 bases from J, with 17 bases between. CDR3 DNA sequence: TGTGCCAGCAGTCCGTTAGCGGAGGCCTACACAGATACGCAGTATTTT. It is translated as CASSPLAEAYTDTQYF.

The J gene is TRBJ2-1, the V gene TRBV6-2 or TRBV6-3; TRBD2 matches at 9 bases. The CDR3 has 15 amino acids. Germline V lookup: CDR1 MNHEY, CDR2 SVGEGT. Trimming at V came to 6 bases and at J to 2 bases, leaving 5 bases not matched to a gene. This CDR3 is CASSHPSGAYNEQFF. CDR3 nucleotides: TGTGCCAGCAGCCATCCTAGCGGGGCCTACAATGAGCAGTTCTTC.

The chain uses TRBV19 and TRBJ2-3, with 9 bases fitting TRBD2. CDR1 is LNHDA, CDR2 SQIVND, per germline (reference sequence). This CDR3 has 15 residues. J was trimmed by 4 bases and V by 7 bases; bases with no gene match: 9. CDR3 amino acids: CASTYSGRNADTQYF. CDR3 DNA: TGTGCCAGTACCTATAGCGGGAGAAACGCAGATACGCAGTATTTT.

This clonotype has just a few counts. Germline and junction disagree at one end, which may indicate a read error. The J gene is TRBJ2-1, the V gene TRBV12-3 or TRBV12-4; a weak D match, TRBD2 (5 bases). The CDR3 has 13 residues. In DNA, the CDR3 is TGTGCCAACAGTTTATTCGGACTCAATGAGCAGTTCTTC. Translation: CANSLFGLNEQFF.

Points on this clonotype: Just one base apart from a much larger clone, this may be a read error. The chain combines TRBV2 with TRBJ2-1; 13 bases are shared with TRBD2. Germline V gene lookup returns CDR1 SNHLY and CDR2 FYNNEI. This CDR3 has 18 residues. As DNA, the CDR3 is TGTGCCAGCAGTCAACCGAGGACTAGCGGGAGCTCCCACAATGAGCAGTTCTTC. Amino acids: CASSQPRTSGSSHNEQFF. The entire variable domain, with the rest obtained from reference TRBV2 and TRBJ2-1, is as follows: EPEVTQTPSHQVTQMGQEVILRCVPISNHLYFYWYRQILGQKVEFLVSFYNNEISEKSEIFDDQFSVERPDGSNFTLKIRSTKLEDSAMYFCASSQPRTSGSSHNEQFFGPGTRLTVL.

V usage is TRBV19 and J usage is TRBJ2-7; no clear D. In germline, CDR1 is LNHDA, CDR2 SQIVND (reference sequence). CDR3 size: 16 residues. V shed 3 bases and J shed 0 bases, with 15 bases lying between them. The CDR3 region has the DNA TGTGCCAGTAGTATCGCCGCGGCGCTGAGCTCCTACGAGCAGTACTTC. This gives the protein CASSIAAALSSYEQYF.

This clonotype has just a few counts. The chain recombines TRBV6-9 with TRBJ2-7; D possibly corresponds to TRBD1 (6 bases). Germline CDR1 reads MNHGY; CDR2 reads SVAAGI. This CDR3 comprises 14 residues. V shed 6 bases and J shed 1 base, with 13 bases lying between them. The CDR3 sequence: CASSYAGTSYEQYF. In nucleotides, the CDR3 is TGTGCCAGCAGCTATGCCGGGACATCCTACGAGCAGTACTTC.

Ten or more counts support this clonotype. This chain uses TRBV18 with TRBJ2-1; D ambiguous. The germline CDR1 and CDR2 sequences are KGHSH and LQKENI. CDR3 length equals 12 residues. Trimming cost V 1 base and J 9 bases, with 7 bases left between them. The CDR3 is CASSPQASEQFF. The DNA of the CDR3 is TGTGCCAGCTCACCACAAGCGTCTGAGCAGTTCTTC.